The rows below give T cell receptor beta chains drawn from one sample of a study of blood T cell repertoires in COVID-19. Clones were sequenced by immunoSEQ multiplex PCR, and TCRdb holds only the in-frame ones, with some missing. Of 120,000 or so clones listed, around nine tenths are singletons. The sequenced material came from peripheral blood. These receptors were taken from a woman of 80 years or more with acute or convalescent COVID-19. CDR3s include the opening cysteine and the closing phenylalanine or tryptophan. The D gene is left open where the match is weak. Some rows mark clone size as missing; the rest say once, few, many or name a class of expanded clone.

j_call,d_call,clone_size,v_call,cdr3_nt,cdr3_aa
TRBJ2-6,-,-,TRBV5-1,TGCGCCAGCCGACCGGGATCTGGGGCCAACGTCCTGACTTTC,CASRPGSGANVLTF
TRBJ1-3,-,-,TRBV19,TGTGCCAGTAACAGGGCTGGAAACACCATATATTTT,CASNRAGNTIYF
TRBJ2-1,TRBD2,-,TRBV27,TGTGCCAGCAGGGCAGCGGGAGGGCCAGTTGAGCAGTTCTTC,CASRAAGGPVEQFF
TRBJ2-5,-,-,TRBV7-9,TGTGCCAGCGAGGGGGACTACAAAGAGACCCAGTACTTC,CASEGDYKETQYF
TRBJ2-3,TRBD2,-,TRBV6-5,TGTGCCAGCAGGTTCGCGGGGGGGTATGGAGATACGCAGTATTTT,CASRFAGGYGDTQYF
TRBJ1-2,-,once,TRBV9,TGTGCCAGCAGCGTCTCAGGATCTGGCTACACCTTC,CASSVSGSGYTF
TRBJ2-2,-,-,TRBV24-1,TGTGCCACCAGTGATTTGAAACCATTTCCGGGACAAACGAACACCGGGGAGCTGTTTTTT,CATSDLKPFPGQTNTGELFF
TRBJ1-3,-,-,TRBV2,TGTGCCAGCAGGCTGGGGGCCACCCAGAACACCATATATTTT,CASRLGATQNTIYF
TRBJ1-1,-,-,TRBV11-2,TGTGCCAGCAGCGGTACACTGAACACTGAAGCTTTCTTT,CASSGTLNTEAFF
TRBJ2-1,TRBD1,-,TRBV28,TGTGCCAGCAGTCGCCCCCTGGGACAGAGCTCCTACAATGAGCAGTTCTTC,CASSRPLGQSSYNEQFF
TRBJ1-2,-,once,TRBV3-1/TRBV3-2,TGTGCCAGCAGCCCAGCCCTGGGGGGTGGCTACACCTTC,CASSPALGGGYTF
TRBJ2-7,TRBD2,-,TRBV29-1,TGCAGCGTAGGACTAGCGGGAGTGAACCCCTACGAGCAGTACTTC,CSVGLAGVNPYEQYF
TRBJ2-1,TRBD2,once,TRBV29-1,TGCAGCGTTGGTCTAGCGGGGTACGATGAGCAGTTCTTC,CSVGLAGYDEQFF
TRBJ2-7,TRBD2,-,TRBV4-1,TGCGCCAGCAGCCGGTGGGAGACTAGCATCGACGAGCAGTACTTC,CASSRWETSIDEQYF
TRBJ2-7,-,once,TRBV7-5,TGTGCCAGAAGCTTCTCACTAGCGGGGAGCTCCTACGAGCAGTACTTC,CARSFSLAGSSYEQYF
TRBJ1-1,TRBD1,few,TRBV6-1,TGTGCCAGCAGTGAAGCCGACAGGGCCAGGAGGGCTTTCTTT,CASSEADRARRAFF
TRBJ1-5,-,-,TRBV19,TGTGCCAGTAGTCCACGGGAACGGAATCAGCCCCAGCATTTT,CASSPRERNQPQHF
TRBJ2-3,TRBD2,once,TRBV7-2,TGTGCCAGCCAGAAAGCGGGAGCTCGCCCAGATACGCAGTATTTT,CASQKAGARPDTQYF
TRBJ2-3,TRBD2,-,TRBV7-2,TGTGCCAGCAGCTCCGGGACTAGCGGAACCGCTAGCACAGATACGCAGTATTTT,CASSSGTSGTASTDTQYF
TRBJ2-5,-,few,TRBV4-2,TGTGCCAGCAGCCAAGATCTACCTGAGTCTAGAACCCAGTACTTC,CASSQDLPESRTQYF
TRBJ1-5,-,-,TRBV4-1,TGCGCCAGCAGCCAAGATCGAAGGGGGAATCAGCCCCAGCATTTT,CASSQDRRGNQPQHF
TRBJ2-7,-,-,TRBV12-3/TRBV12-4,TGTGCCAGCAGCTCAAGCCGGTACGAGCAGTACTTC,CASSSSRYEQYF
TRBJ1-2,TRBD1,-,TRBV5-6,TGTGCCAGCAGCTTTAACGATAGGACAGGGCTTCGACGCTATGGCTACACCTTC,CASSFNDRTGLRRYGYTF
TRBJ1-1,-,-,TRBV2,TGTGCCAGCAGGTCCCGAGGGAACCCAAACACTGAAGCTTTCTTT,CASRSRGNPNTEAFF
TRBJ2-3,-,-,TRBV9,TGTGCCAGCAGCGTAGGTCTAGATACGCAGTATTTT,CASSVGLDTQYF
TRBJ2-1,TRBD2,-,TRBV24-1,TGTGCCACCACGGCGGCTAGCGGGCCAAATGAGCAGTTCTTC,CATTAASGPNEQFF
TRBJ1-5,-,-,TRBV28,TGTGCCAGCAGTTTCGGGGGGCTACGAAGCAATCAGCCCCAGCATTTT,CASSFGGLRSNQPQHF
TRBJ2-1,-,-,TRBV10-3,TGTGCCATCAGTGAGTCGATAGAGGGGGACCCACATGAGCAGTTCTTC,CAISESIEGDPHEQFF
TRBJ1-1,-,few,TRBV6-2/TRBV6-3,TGTGCCAGCAGTTACTCGACCACAGGAAACACTGAAGCTTTCTTT,CASSYSTTGNTEAFF
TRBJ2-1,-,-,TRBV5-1,TGCGCCAGCAGCCCATCTTTAGTTAATGAGCAGTTCTTC,CASSPSLVNEQFF
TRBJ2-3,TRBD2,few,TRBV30,TGTGCCTGGAGTTGGTCCTCAAGCGGGGGTCCAGATACGCAGTATTTT,CAWSWSSSGGPDTQYF
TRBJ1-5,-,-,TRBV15,TGTGCCACCAGCAGAGAGTTAGGGGCTGATCAGCCCCAGCATTTT,CATSRELGADQPQHF
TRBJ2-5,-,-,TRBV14,TGTGCCAGCAGCCAAGTTGGGGGGAGACAGACCCAGTACTTC,CASSQVGGRQTQYF
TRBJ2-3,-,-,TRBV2,TGTGCCAGCAGGGCAGGGCTTAGCACAGATACGCAGTATTTT,CASRAGLSTDTQYF
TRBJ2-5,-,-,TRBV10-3,TGTGCCATCAGCGGGAGCCAAGAGACCCAGTACTTC,CAISGSQETQYF
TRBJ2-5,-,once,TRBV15,TGTGCCACCAGCAGCGGAGTCCAAGAGACCCAGTACTTC,CATSSGVQETQYF
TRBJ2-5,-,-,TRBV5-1,TGCGCCAGCAGCTTGGCCTTAGCAGGGGGGGAGACCCAGTACTTC,CASSLALAGGETQYF
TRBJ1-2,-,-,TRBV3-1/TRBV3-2,TGTGCCAGCAGCCAGAAGGTCGGGGGGTATGGCTATGGCTACACCTTC,CASSQKVGGYGYGYTF
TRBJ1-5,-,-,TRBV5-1,TGCGCCAGCAGCTTGGGGCGGGTCGGGGGGCCCCAGCATTTT,CASSLGRVGGPQHF
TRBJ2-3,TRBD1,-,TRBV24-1,TGTGCCACCAGTGACGGCGGGACAGGGAACACAGATACGCAGTATTTT,CATSDGGTGNTDTQYF
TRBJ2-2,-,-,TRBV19,TGTGCCAGTAGTCCCCGGACAGCGAACACCGGGGAGCTGTTTTTT,CASSPRTANTGELFF
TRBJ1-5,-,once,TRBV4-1,TGCGCCAGCAGCCAAGATCGAGGGACACTCAGCAATCAGCCCCAGCATTTT,CASSQDRGTLSNQPQHF
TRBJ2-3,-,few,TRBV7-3,TGTGCCAGCAGCTTAAGGGGGGACACAGATACGCAGTATTTT,CASSLRGDTDTQYF